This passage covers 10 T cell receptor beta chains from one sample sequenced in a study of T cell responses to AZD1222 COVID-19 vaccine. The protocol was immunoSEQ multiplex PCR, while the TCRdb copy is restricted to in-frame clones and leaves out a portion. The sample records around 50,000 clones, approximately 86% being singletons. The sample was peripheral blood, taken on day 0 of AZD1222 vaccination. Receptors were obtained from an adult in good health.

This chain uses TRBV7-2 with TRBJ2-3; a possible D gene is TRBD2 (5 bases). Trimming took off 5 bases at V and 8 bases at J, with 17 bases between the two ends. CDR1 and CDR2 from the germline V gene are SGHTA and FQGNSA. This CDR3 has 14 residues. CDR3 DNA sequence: TGTGCCAGCAGCGCCCAACGGGGTTCGGGTACGCAGTATTTT. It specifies CASSAQRGSGTQYF.

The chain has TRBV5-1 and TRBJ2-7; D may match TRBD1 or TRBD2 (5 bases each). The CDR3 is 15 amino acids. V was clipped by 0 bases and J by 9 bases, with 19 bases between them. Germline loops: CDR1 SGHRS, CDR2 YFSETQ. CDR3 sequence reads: CASSLDRSGTTRQYF. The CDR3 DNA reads TGCGCCAGCAGCTTGGACAGGAGCGGTACTACGAGGCAGTACTTC.

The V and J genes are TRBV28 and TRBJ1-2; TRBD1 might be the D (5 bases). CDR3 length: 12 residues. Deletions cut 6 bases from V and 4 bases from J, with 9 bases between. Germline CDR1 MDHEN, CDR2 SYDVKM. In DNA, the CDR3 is TGTGCCAGCAGGCCAGGGACCTATGGCTACACCTTC. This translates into CASRPGTYGYTF.

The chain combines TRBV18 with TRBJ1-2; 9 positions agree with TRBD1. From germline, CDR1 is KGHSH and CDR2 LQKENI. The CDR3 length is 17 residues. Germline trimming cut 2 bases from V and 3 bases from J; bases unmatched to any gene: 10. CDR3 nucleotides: TGTGCCAGCTCACCAGTGAACCGGGACAGGGTTTACTATGGCTACACCTTC. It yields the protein CASSPVNRDRVYYGYTF.

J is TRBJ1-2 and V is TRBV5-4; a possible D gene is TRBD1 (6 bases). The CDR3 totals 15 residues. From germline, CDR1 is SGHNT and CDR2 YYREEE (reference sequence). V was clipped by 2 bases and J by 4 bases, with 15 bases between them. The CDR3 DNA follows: TGTGCCAGCAGCTTCGACAGGCCCACATTCTATGGCTACACCTTC. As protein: CASSFDRPTFYGYTF.

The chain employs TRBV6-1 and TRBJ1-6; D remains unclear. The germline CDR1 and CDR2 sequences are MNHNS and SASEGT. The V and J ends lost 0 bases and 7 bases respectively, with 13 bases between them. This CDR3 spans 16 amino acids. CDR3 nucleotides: TGTGCCAGCAGTGAAGCCCGAGGAACACCAAATTCACCCCTCCACTTT. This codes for CASSEARGTPNSPLHF.

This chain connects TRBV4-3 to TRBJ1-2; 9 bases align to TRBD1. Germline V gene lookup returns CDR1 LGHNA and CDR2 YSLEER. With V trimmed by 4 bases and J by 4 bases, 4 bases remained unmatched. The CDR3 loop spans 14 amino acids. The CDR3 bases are TGCGCCAGCAGCCGTACGGGACAGGGCTATGGCTACACCTTC. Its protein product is CASSRTGQGYGYTF.

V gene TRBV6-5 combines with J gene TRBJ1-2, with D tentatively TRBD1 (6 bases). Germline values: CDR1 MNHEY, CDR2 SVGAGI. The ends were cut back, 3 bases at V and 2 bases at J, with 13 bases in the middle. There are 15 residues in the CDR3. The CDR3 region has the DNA TGTGCCAGCAGTTATGGAGGGGGTGCCAACTATGGCTACACCTTC. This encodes CASSYGGGANYGYTF.

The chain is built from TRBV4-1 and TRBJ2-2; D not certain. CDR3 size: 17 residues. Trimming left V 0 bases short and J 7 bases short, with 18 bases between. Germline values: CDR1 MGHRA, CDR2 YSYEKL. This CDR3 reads CASSQDPPGGVLGELFF. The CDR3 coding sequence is TGCGCCAGCAGCCAAGATCCCCCGGGTGGGGTCCTCGGGGAGCTGTTTTTT.

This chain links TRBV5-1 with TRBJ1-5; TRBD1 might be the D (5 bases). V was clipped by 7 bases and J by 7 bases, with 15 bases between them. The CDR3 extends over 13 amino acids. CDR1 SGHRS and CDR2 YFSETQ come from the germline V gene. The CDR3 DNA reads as TGCGCCAGCCGGGACGACGAGGCCCAGCCCCAGCATTTT. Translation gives CASRDDEAQPQHF.